These 17 T cell receptor beta chains were sequenced from one sample in a study of T cells in Graves' hyperthyroidism and ophthalmopathy (dated by TCRdb to about 2019). The library was made by multiplex PCR. The sample was run on an Illumina HiSeq 2000. Amplification of TCR beta CDR3 regions was carried out from RNA transcripts. A first-round RT-PCR of the TCR CDR3 used the HTBI primer set with the Qiagen OneStep RT-PCR kit. TCRdb's own reprocessing of the public reads used fastp at Q25 and MiXCR and kept productive beta chains. A single entry per CDR3 protein holds the most common genes and DNA from its merged rows. Here the sample has nearly 600,000 distinct CDR3 sequences; 14% occur a single time. Jointly, the top ten make up roughly 7% of the sample. Source material: blood. Source of these receptors: a woman younger than 35 with Graves' ophthalmopathy.

This clonotype was found a few times. This sequence joins TRBV9 and TRBJ2-5, with a weak D call TRBD2 (5 bases). Germline V CDR1 and CDR2: SGDLS, YYNGEE. V was cut by 1 base and J by 2 bases, with 9 bases left in between. The CDR3 covers 14 residues. The CDR3 is CASSVFSEQETQYF. The CDR3 DNA reads as TGTGCCAGCAGCGTATTTAGCGAACAAGAGACCCAGTACTTC.

This clonotype has a count of ten or more. This rearrangement joins TRBV20-1 to TRBJ2-7; the D gene is possibly TRBD2 (6 bases). CDR1 is DFQATT and CDR2 is SNEGSKA in the germline V gene (reference sequence). The CDR3 contains 15 residues. Deletions cut 8 bases from V and 6 bases from J, with 26 bases between. The DNA of the CDR3 is TGCAGTTCACCTCGATTCGGGAGAGATATCGGCGAGCAGTACTTC. Translation gives CSSPRFGRDIGEQYF.

Many counts were recorded for this clonotype. This chain uses TRBV2 with TRBJ1-2; D unclear. CDR1 and CDR2 (germline): SNHLY, FYNNEI. CDR3 length: 13 amino acids. With 7 bases removed from V and 8 bases from J, the gap between germline ends came to 17 bases. The CDR3 nucleotides read TGTGCCAGCAACTATGGCATAAAGAGAGGCTACACCTTC. Encoded protein: CASNYGIKRGYTF.

In this sample, this clonotype turned up a few times. The chain links TRBV20-1 to TRBJ1-6; unclear D gene. This CDR3 is 13 amino acids long. V was clipped by 6 bases and J by 12 bases, with 18 bases between them. Germline loops: CDR1 DFQATT, CDR2 SNEGSKA (reference sequence). CDR3: CSANTGPGLPLHF. DNA for the CDR3: TGCAGTGCGAACACGGGCCCCGGTTTACCCCTCCACTTT.

CDR3 sequence reads: CAISEYGRDTPYEQYF. The CDR3 region has the DNA TGTGCCATCAGTGAGTACGGCCGGGACACCCCCTACGAGCAGTACTTC. The V call is TRBV10-3, the J call TRBJ2-7, with D possibly being TRBD1 (6 bases). CDR1 and CDR2 (germline): ENHRY, SYGVKD. The CDR3 has 16 residues. Trimming stripped 1 base from V and 2 bases from J, with 15 bases between.

In its sample, this clonotype was seen many times. The chain employs TRBV2 and TRBJ2-3; 8 nucleotides align to TRBD2. This CDR3 has 16 amino acids. V shed 7 bases, J shed 3 bases, and the junction held 12 bases outside the gene matches. The germline gives CDR1 SNHLY, CDR2 FYNNEI. The CDR3 nucleotides read TGTGCCAGCATCCATGGAGACGGGGGGGGGACAGATACGCAGTATTTT. Protein product: CASIHGDGGGTDTQYF.

With regard to this clonotype: Since the CDR3 does not end with the conserved phenylalanine or tryptophan, this likely comes from a read error. This chain joins TRBV10-3 and TRBJ1-1; 8 bases line up with TRBD1. CDR1 ENHRY and CDR2 SYGVKD come from the germline V gene. Trimming removed 6 bases from V and 4 bases from J; junction bases left unmatched: 16. The CDR3 length is 17 residues. CDR3 sequence reads: CAIRARTGGFWSTEAFL. The CDR3 region has the DNA TGTGCCATCAGGGCCCGTACAGGGGGTTTCTGGAGCACTGAAGCTTTCCTT.

This clonotype was seen a few times. The rearrangement uses TRBV28 and TRBJ1-2; no reliable D call. The CDR3 sequence is 14 residues long. In germline, CDR1 is MDHEN, CDR2 SYDVKM. The V end lost 2 bases, the J end lost 4 bases, and 11 bases lay between the germline ends. The CDR3 loop reads CASSLEPEIYGYTF. The DNA of the CDR3 is TGTGCCAGCAGTTTAGAGCCGGAGATCTATGGCTACACCTTC.

This clonotype was counted ten times or more. The V and J genes are TRBV27 and TRBJ2-1, with 14 bases identical to TRBD2. Germline CDR1 is MNHEY and CDR2 is SMNVEV (reference sequence). J gave up 6 bases and V 4 bases, and 17 bases lay outside the gene matches. This CDR3 has 20 amino acids. This chain's CDR3 is CASSSAIGTSGSIGRNEQFF. As DNA, the CDR3 is TGTGCCAGCAGTTCCGCCATTGGGACTAGCGGGAGCATTGGGCGCAATGAGCAGTTCTTC.

There are a few counts of this clonotype. The chain employs TRBV6-2 or TRBV6-3 and TRBJ1-2; D ambiguous. Germline CDR1 reads MNHEY; CDR2 reads SVGEGT. The CDR3 totals 16 residues. Trimming cost V 0 bases and J 2 bases, with 13 bases left between them. The CDR3 DNA reads TGTGCCAGCAGTTACTCGAGGCGGCAGCCCAACTATGGCTACACCTTC. Translated, it gives CASSYSRRQPNYGYTF.

This clonotype was counted at least ten times. V usage is TRBV20-1 and J usage is TRBJ1-1; 10 bases map to TRBD1. This CDR3 is built from 14 residues. J gave up 6 bases and V 5 bases, and 9 bases lay outside the gene matches. CDR1 and CDR2 (germline): DFQATT, SNEGSKA (reference sequence). The CDR3 region is CSALSGTGAPEAFF. DNA for the CDR3: TGCAGTGCTCTCTCCGGGACAGGGGCGCCTGAAGCTTTCTTT.

This clonotype came up many times. The rearrangement uses TRBV2 and TRBJ2-7, with D unresolved. The CDR3 spans 14 residues. Germline assignment: CDR1 SNHLY and CDR2 FYNNEI. Trimming took off 5 bases at V and 2 bases at J, with 13 bases between the two ends. This chain's CDR3 is CASSPPGSAYEQYF. As DNA, the CDR3 is TGTGCCAGCAGTCCCCCTGGCAGTGCCTACGAGCAGTACTTC.

A few counts support this clonotype. The rearrangement links TRBV2 to TRBJ1-5; D unresolved. V was shortened by 8 bases and J by 0 bases, with 11 bases between the two germline ends. This CDR3 spans 14 amino acids. Germline V gives CDR1 SNHLY, CDR2 FYNNEI. DNA of the CDR3: TGTGCCAGCGCGAAAAGCCCTAGCAATCAGCCCCAGCATTTT. Its protein product is CASAKSPSNQPQHF.

This clonotype was counted only a few times. The rearrangement joins TRBV7-9 to TRBJ2-6; TRBD1 is a possible D gene (6 bases). This CDR3 is built from 17 residues. CDR1 is SEHNR, CDR2 FQNEAQ, per germline (reference sequence). V was shortened by 6 bases and J by 2 bases, with 17 bases between the two germline ends. CDR3 loop: CASRGNRVLTGANVLTF. The DNA for the CDR3 is TGTGCCAGCAGGGGTAACAGGGTTTTGACTGGGGCCAACGTCCTGACTTTC.

The V and J genes are TRBV7-2 and TRBJ2-7, with 9 bases aligning to TRBD2. V gave up 10 bases and J gave up 2 bases; unmatched junction bases: 9. The CDR3 covers 14 residues. The germline V gene has CDR1 SGHTA and CDR2 FQGNSA. The CDR3 loop reads CATRSGRPPYEQYF. The CDR3 DNA follows: TGTGCCACCAGAAGCGGGAGGCCACCCTACGAGCAGTACTTC.

This clonotype was detected only a few times. This chain links TRBV7-9 with TRBJ1-3, with 7 bases fitting TRBD1. The trim removed 3 bases at V and 0 bases at J, leaving 2 bases unmatched. Germline CDR1 is SEHNR and CDR2 is FQNEAQ (reference sequence). CDR3 length: 15 residues. DNA for the CDR3: TGTGCCAGCAGCTTCGACAGGGCCTCTGGAAACACCATATATTTT. Translated: CASSFDRASGNTIYF.

This clonotype showed up many times. This chain links TRBV20-1 with TRBJ2-1; D gene ambiguous. Looked up from germline, CDR1 is DFQATT and CDR2 is SNEGSKA (reference sequence). The CDR3 runs 15 residues. V was shortened by 0 bases and J by 6 bases, with 15 bases between the two germline ends. In DNA, the CDR3 is TGCAGTGCTAGAGATGGGTCCCTAGGCACCAATGAGCAGTTCTTC. It translates to CSARDGSLGTNEQFF.